The 10 T cell receptor beta chains reported below all come from one sample, sequenced in a study of T cell repertoires in cytomegalovirus infection. No antigens are known for them. Via MiXCR, TCRdb re-called the reads, giving one row per CDR3 protein. This sample carries 230,000 or so distinct CDR3 sequences, roughly two fifths of them seen once, and the ten largest clones take approximately 59%. The source material was CD8+ T cells from cultured PBMCs, sampled from culture after CMV antigen stimulation. The receptors originated from a human donor in good health (CMV status not recorded). Some clones in this sample may be carry-over from other donors' samples.

This rearrangement joins TRBV12-3 or TRBV12-4 to TRBJ2-7, with 8 positions matching TRBD1. This CDR3 contains 15 residues. Losses at the gene ends were 6 bases for V and 4 bases for J; bases not matched to a gene: 11. Written as DNA, the CDR3 is TGTGCCAGCAGCTTCAACGACAGGGGAAGATACGAGCAGTACTTC. This sequence encodes CASSFNDRGRYEQYF.

The chain carries TRBV7-3 and TRBJ2-2; the D is unclear. With 5 bases removed from V and 7 bases from J, the gap between germline ends came to 14 bases. This CDR3 has 14 residues. Germline loops: CDR1 SGHTA, CDR2 FQGTGA. CDR3 bases: TGTGCCAGCAGCCTCGCCCCGTTTAGCGGGGAGCTGTTTTTT. Residues: CASSLAPFSGELFF.

At least ten counts were recorded for this clonotype. The gene calls are TRBV7-8 and TRBJ2-3, with a weak D call TRBD2 (6 bases). CDR1 and CDR2 from the germline V gene are SGHVS and FQNEAQ. V was cut by 3 bases and J by 4 bases, with 11 bases left in between. The CDR3 covers 14 residues. CDR3 sequence reads: CASSFTSKADTQYF. In DNA, the CDR3 is TGTGCCAGCAGCTTTACTAGCAAGGCAGATACGCAGTATTTT.

The chain links TRBV6-5 to TRBJ2-7; the match to TRBD2 covers 8 bases. The J segment lost 0 bases and the V segment lost 5 bases, leaving 15 bases of the junction unmatched. Germline values: CDR1 MNHEY, CDR2 SVGAGI. The CDR3 spans 18 residues. The CDR3 DNA reads TGTGCCAGCAGTCCGATGTTTATTAGCGGGACGGGCTCCTACGAGCAGTACTTC. It is translated as CASSPMFISGTGSYEQYF.

V gene TRBV5-4 combines with J gene TRBJ2-7; 7 nucleotides match TRBD2. V was clipped by 3 bases and J by 2 bases; unmatched bases: 14. Germline V gene sequence: CDR1 SGHNT, CDR2 YYREEE (reference sequence). CDR3 length: 17 residues. The CDR3 loop reads CASSSKALADETYEQYF. As DNA, the CDR3 is TGTGCCAGCAGCTCCAAGGCGCTAGCGGACGAAACCTACGAGCAGTACTTC.

Here the CDR3 reads CASSVERRSRGPEAFF. The CDR3 DNA sequence: TGCGCCAGCAGTGTAGAGAGGAGGAGCAGGGGGCCTGAAGCTTTCTTT. The V call is TRBV10-1, the J call TRBJ1-1; the match to TRBD1 covers 8 bases. This CDR3 is 16 amino acids long. Trimming at V came to 4 bases and at J to 6 bases, leaving 13 bases not matched to a gene. Germline CDR1 WNHNN, CDR2 SYGVQD (reference sequence).

This clonotype was seen a few times. The J gene is TRBJ2-7, the V gene TRBV7-6, with TRBD1 matching over 9 bases. V gave up 5 bases and J gave up 4 bases; unmatched junction bases: 12. Germline loops: CDR1 SGHVS, CDR2 FNYEAQ. The CDR3 runs to 16 residues. The CDR3 reads CASSPRRGQGTYEQYF. Here the CDR3 DNA reads TGTGCCAGCAGCCCCAGGAGGGGACAGGGAACTTACGAGCAGTACTTC. Full variable domain (outside the CDR3, taken from reference TRBV7-6 and TRBJ2-7): GAGVSQSPRYKVTKRGQDVALRCDPISGHVSLYWYRQALGQGPEFLTYFNYEAQQDKSGLPNDRFSAERPEGSISTLTIQRTEQRDSAMYRCASSPRRGQGTYEQYFGPGTRLTVT.

The chain employs TRBV27 and TRBJ1-6; D gene ambiguous. Germline V gives CDR1 MNHEY, CDR2 SMNVEV (reference sequence). V lost 6 bases and J lost 7, with 13 bases in between. The CDR3 totals 14 residues. CDR3 DNA: TGTGCCAGCAGGCTGGGTTACGGGAATTCACCCCTCCACTTT. Its protein is CASRLGYGNSPLHF.

This clonotype was seen only a few times. V and J are TRBV6-6 and TRBJ2-7; TRBD1 agrees at 7 bases. CDR1 is MNHNY, CDR2 SVGAGI, per germline (reference sequence). The CDR3 runs 15 residues. With V trimmed by 4 bases and J by 3 bases, 9 bases remained unmatched. CDR3 sequence: CASSSNRDRSYEQYF. As DNA, the CDR3 is TGTGCCAGCAGTTCTAACCGGGACAGAAGCTACGAGCAGTACTTC.

This clonotype turned up a few times. The chain recombines TRBV7-6 with TRBJ2-7; D is undetermined. This CDR3 contains 13 residues. The germline V gene has CDR1 SGHVS and CDR2 FNYEAQ. The V end lost 3 bases, the J end lost 5 bases, and 11 bases lay between the germline ends. The CDR3: CASSFKISHEQYF. Here the CDR3 DNA reads TGTGCCAGCAGCTTCAAGATTTCCCACGAGCAGTACTTC.